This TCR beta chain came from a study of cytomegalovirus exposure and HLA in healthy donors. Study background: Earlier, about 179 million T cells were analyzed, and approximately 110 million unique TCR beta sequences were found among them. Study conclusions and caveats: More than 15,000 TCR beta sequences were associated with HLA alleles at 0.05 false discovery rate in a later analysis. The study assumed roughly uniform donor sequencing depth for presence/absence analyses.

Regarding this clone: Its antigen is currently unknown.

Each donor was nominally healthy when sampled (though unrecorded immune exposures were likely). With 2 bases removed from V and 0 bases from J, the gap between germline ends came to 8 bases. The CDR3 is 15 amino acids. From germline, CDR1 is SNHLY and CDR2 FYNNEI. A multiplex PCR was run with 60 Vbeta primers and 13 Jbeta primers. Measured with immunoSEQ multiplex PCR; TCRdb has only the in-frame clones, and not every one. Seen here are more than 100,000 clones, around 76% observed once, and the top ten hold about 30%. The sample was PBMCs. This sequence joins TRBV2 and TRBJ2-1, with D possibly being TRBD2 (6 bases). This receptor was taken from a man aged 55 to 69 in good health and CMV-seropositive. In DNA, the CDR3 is TGTGCCAGCAGTGAACTAGCGACCTCCTACAATGAGCAGTTCTTC. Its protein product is CASSELATSYNEQFF.